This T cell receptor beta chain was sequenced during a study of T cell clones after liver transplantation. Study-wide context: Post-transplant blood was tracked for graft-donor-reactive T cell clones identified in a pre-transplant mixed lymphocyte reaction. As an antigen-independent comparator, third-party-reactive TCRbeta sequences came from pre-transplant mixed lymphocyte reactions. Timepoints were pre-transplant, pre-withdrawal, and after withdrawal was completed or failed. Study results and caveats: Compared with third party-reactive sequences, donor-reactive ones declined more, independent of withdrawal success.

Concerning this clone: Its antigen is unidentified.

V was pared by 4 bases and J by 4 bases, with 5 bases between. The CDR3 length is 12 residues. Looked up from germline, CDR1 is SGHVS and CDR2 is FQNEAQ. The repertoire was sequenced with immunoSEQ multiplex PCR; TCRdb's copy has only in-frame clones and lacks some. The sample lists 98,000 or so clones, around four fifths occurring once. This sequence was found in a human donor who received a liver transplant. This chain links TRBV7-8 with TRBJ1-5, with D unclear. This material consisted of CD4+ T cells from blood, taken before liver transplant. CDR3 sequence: CASSWANQPQHF. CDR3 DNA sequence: TGTGCCAGCAGCTGGGCTAATCAGCCCCAGCATTTT.